One and the same sample provided the 6 T cell receptor beta chains below, sequenced in a study of shared clonotypes between healthy human individuals. This table comes from immunoSEQ multiplex PCR, and its TCRdb copy is limited to in-frame clones, with some not included. There are 2,500,000 or so clones in the sample; around nine tenths occur only once, and under 0.15% lies in the top ten. Input material: naive CD4+ T cells sorted from blood. As to subset: CD45RA+ positively selected. These receptors all come from a man aged 18 to 35 in good health.

The chain links TRBV7-2 to TRBJ1-5; D is unclear. CDR1 and CDR2 from the germline V gene are SGHTA and FQGNSA. V was trimmed by 2 bases and J by 2 bases, leaving 7 bases between them. CDR3 size: 14 residues. The CDR3: CASSLTVGNQPQHF. In DNA form, the CDR3 reads TGTGCCAGCAGCTTAACAGTGGGCAATCAGCCCCAGCATTTT.

V and J are TRBV5-1 and TRBJ2-3, with 8 bases aligning to TRBD1. The J segment lost 5 bases and the V segment lost 3 bases, leaving 5 bases of the junction unmatched. The V gene's germline CDR1 is SGHRS and CDR2 YFSETQ. The CDR3 is made up of 14 amino acids. The CDR3 DNA sequence: TGCGCCAGCAGCTCAGACAGGGGAGGAGATACGCAGTATTTT. Encoded protein: CASSSDRGGDTQYF.

J is TRBJ2-1 and V is TRBV27, with unresolved D. CDR1 is MNHEY, CDR2 SMNVEV, per germline (reference sequence). V was cut by 7 bases and J by 4 bases, with 14 bases left in between. The CDR3 sequence is 14 residues long. CDR3 sequence: CASKGQYIYNEQFF. The CDR3 DNA is TGTGCCAGCAAGGGTCAGTATATTTACAATGAGCAGTTCTTC.

The chain joins TRBV13 to TRBJ2-5; D possibly matches TRBD1 or TRBD2 (6 bases each). The V and J ends lost 1 base and 2 bases respectively, with 17 bases between them. The CDR3 consists of 17 residues. Germline-derived CDR1 and CDR2 are PRHDT and FYEKMQ (reference sequence). The CDR3 protein is CASSLVWGATTQETQYF. The CDR3 nucleotides are TGTGCCAGCAGCTTAGTATGGGGGGCAACTACACAAGAGACCCAGTACTTC.

The chain joins TRBV7-3 to TRBJ1-2; D is ambiguous. Germline CDR1 and CDR2: SGHTA and FQGTGA. Trimming pared 2 bases from V and 0 bases from J, leaving 4 bases between. This CDR3 has 13 amino acids. CDR3 in amino acids: CASSLPTNYGYTF. Here the CDR3 DNA reads TGTGCCAGCAGCTTACCCACTAACTATGGCTACACCTTC.

The chain joins TRBV27 to TRBJ2-5, with 8 bases fitting TRBD1. CDR1 is MNHEY and CDR2 is SMNVEV in the germline V gene (reference sequence). This CDR3 has 15 amino acids. V lost 3 bases and J lost 1; bases outside the gene matches: 4. The CDR3 DNA reads TGTGCCAGCAGTTTTGTCAGGGGGCGCCAAGAGACCCAGTACTTC. Amino acid sequence: CASSFVRGRQETQYF.